The 29 T cell receptor beta chains presented below share a single source sample, sequenced in a study of radiation and T cells in renal cell carcinoma (dated by TCRdb to 2019 to 2021). Receptor amplification or capture employed the immunoSEQ multiplex PCR assay. TCRdb stores this immuneACCESS table with in-frame sequences only. Part of the clones is absent; in the studies checked, under half of the shortfall reflects unresolved V genes, and no reason is known for the rest. Present in this sample are approximately 140,000 clones, less than 85% of which were seen just once. Together, the top ten hold approximately 20% of the sample. This specimen's time point label, interpreted: baseline pretreatment blood. The treatment or condition label here, explained by the study, means: 15 Gy SBRT to primary tumor, nephrectomy 4 weeks later. This sample comprised blood, obtained from a patient whose treatment included radiotherapy and nephrectomy. Every receptor here comes from a woman between 45 and 65 years old with renal cell carcinoma.

The chain employs TRBV28 and TRBJ1-5, with TRBD1 matching over 7 bases. V was pared by 6 bases and J by 4 bases, with 6 bases of the junction left unmatched. The CDR3 totals 14 residues. Germline values: CDR1 MDHEN, CDR2 SYDVKM. The CDR3 coding sequence is TGTGCCAGCAGCCCGGGGGACAGTAATCAGCCCCAGCATTTT. This sequence encodes CASSPGDSNQPQHF.

The table lists this clone with a few counts. The V and J genes are TRBV2 and TRBJ2-4; D might be TRBD1 (5 bases). Germline assignment: CDR1 SNHLY and CDR2 FYNNEI. Trimming took 6 bases from V and 2 from J, leaving 8 bases between them. CDR3 length: 13 amino acids. The CDR3 loop reads CASRLGPKNIQYF. In DNA, the CDR3 is TGTGCCAGCAGGCTGGGGCCCAAAAACATTCAGTACTTC.

This clone has only a few counts. V gene TRBV2 combines with J gene TRBJ1-4; 7 nucleotides agree with TRBD1. CDR3 length: 15 residues. V gave up 6 bases and J gave up 0 bases; unmatched junction bases: 4. The germline V gene has CDR1 SNHLY and CDR2 FYNNEI. CDR3 nucleotide sequence: TGTGCCAGCAGGGGGACAGTCGCAACTAATGAAAAACTGTTTTTT. Translation: CASRGTVATNEKLFF.

The chain recombines TRBV6-5 with TRBJ2-3; 9 positions match TRBD1. Germline V gene sequence: CDR1 MNHEY, CDR2 SVGAGI. The CDR3 has 14 amino acids. V lost 10 bases to trimming and J lost 6 bases; unmatched junction nucleotides: 11. The CDR3 DNA sequence: TGTGCCAACCGGGCGGGACAGGGTGACGATACGCAGTATTTT. Its protein is CANRAGQGDDTQYF.

The chain is built from TRBV7-2 and TRBJ2-7; 9 bases align to TRBD1. Germline V gene lookup returns CDR1 SGHTA and CDR2 FQGNSA. The J segment lost 0 bases and the V segment lost 5 bases, leaving 2 bases of the junction unmatched. The CDR3 is made up of 14 amino acids. CDR3 bases: TGTGCCAGCAGCAAGACAGGGGGCTCCTACGAGCAGTACTTC. Translated: CASSKTGGSYEQYF.

The rearrangement joins TRBV19 to TRBJ2-1, with TRBD1 as a possible D gene (7 bases). The length of the CDR3 is 16 residues. Germline V gene sequence: CDR1 LNHDA, CDR2 SQIVND (reference sequence). With 5 bases removed from V and 0 bases from J, the gap between germline ends came to 14 bases. The CDR3: CASSRRRDSSYNEQFF. The DNA of the CDR3 is TGTGCCAGTAGTCGGAGGCGGGACAGCTCCTACAATGAGCAGTTCTTC.

This clone was counted a few times. V usage is TRBV30 and J usage is TRBJ1-2; TRBD1 matches 7 bases. CDR3 size: 11 residues. Germline assignment: CDR1 GTSNPN and CDR2 SVGIG (reference sequence). The trim removed 5 bases at V and 8 bases at J, leaving 5 bases unmatched. CDR3 in amino acids: CAWDREGGYTF. As DNA, the CDR3 is TGTGCCTGGGACAGGGAAGGAGGCTACACCTTC.

This clone showed up just a few times. The V gene is TRBV23-1, the J gene TRBJ1-1; D remains unclear. TRBV23-1 is known as an ORF, though its function is uncertain. The germline V and J ends were trimmed by 4 bases and 0 bases, with 18 bases remaining between them. The CDR3 loop spans 17 amino acids. The CDR3 DNA is TGCGCCAGCAGTCTATTACCAGCAGAGGATGTGAACACTGAAGCTTTCTTT. Its protein is CASSLLPAEDVNTEAFF.

This clone is a singleton in its sample. The chain couples TRBV7-2 to TRBJ2-7, with a possible D match to TRBD1 (6 bases). Germline-derived CDR1 and CDR2 are SGHTA and FQGNSA. V was trimmed by 1 base and J by 4 bases, leaving 8 bases between them. The CDR3 length is 13 residues. For the CDR3, the DNA is TGTGCCAGCAGCTTAGGACAGGAGTACGAGCAGTACTTC. Translated: CASSLGQEYEQYF.

The chain couples TRBV6-4 to TRBJ1-4; D gene unclear. Germline CDR1 reads MRHNA; CDR2 reads SNTAGT. This CDR3 has 13 amino acids. Trimming took 4 bases from V and 7 from J, leaving 10 bases between them. The CDR3 sequence is CASSVSWGEKLFF. CDR3 nucleotide sequence: TGTGCCAGCAGTGTTTCTTGGGGTGAAAAACTGTTTTTT.

The chain uses TRBV7-9 and TRBJ2-1; 11 nucleotides agree with TRBD2. Germline V gene data show CDR1 as SEHNR and CDR2 as FQNEAQ (reference sequence). The CDR3 covers 16 residues. V dropped 3 bases and J dropped 2; count of bases not matched to a gene: 3. CDR3 loop: CASSFLLAGAYNEQFF. For the CDR3, the DNA is TGTGCCAGCAGCTTTCTACTAGCGGGAGCCTACAATGAGCAGTTCTTC.

V is TRBV6-5 and J is TRBJ2-4; D call uncertain. CDR1 is MNHEY and CDR2 is SVGAGI in the germline V gene. The germline V and J ends were trimmed by 0 bases and 9 bases, with 9 bases remaining between them. The CDR3 runs to 13 residues. In DNA form, the CDR3 reads TGTGCCAGCAGTTACTCGGGGTTGGGCATTCAGTACTTC. Amino acid sequence: CASSYSGLGIQYF.

This sequence joins TRBV4-3 and TRBJ2-3; TRBD2 matches at 10 bases. V was clipped by 3 bases and J by 3 bases; unmatched bases: 12. Germline lookup yields CDR1 LGHNA and CDR2 YSLEER. This CDR3 has 18 residues. The CDR3 is CASSQSSGSFVGTDTQYF. CDR3 DNA sequence: TGCGCCAGCAGCCAGTCTAGCGGGAGCTTTGTTGGTACAGATACGCAGTATTTT.

The chain links TRBV7-2 to TRBJ1-3, with D hard to call. The V end lost 2 bases, the J end lost 0 bases, and 11 bases lay between the germline ends. Germline V lookup: CDR1 SGHTA, CDR2 FQGNSA. CDR3 length: 16 amino acids. The CDR3 loop is CASSLTLANSGNTIYF. CDR3 bases: TGTGCCAGCAGCTTAACTCTAGCGAACTCTGGAAACACCATATATTTT.

CDR3 bases: TGTGCCAGCAGCCGAGGAGGAGATCGAGAGACCCAGTACTTC. This translates into CASSRGGDRETQYF. This chain uses TRBV7-2 with TRBJ2-5, with D perhaps TRBD2 (5 bases). Per germline, CDR1 SGHTA and CDR2 FQGNSA. The CDR3 sequence is 14 residues long. V was cut by 5 bases and J by 4 bases, with 14 bases left in between. The entire variable domain, with the rest obtained from reference TRBV7-2 and TRBJ2-5, is as follows: GAGVSQSPSNKVTEKGKDVELRCDPISGHTALYWYRQSLGQGLEFLIYFQGNSAPDKSGLPSDRFSAERTGGSVSTLTIQRTQQEDSAVYLCASSRGGDRETQYFGPGTRLLVL.

The chain recombines TRBV6-4 with TRBJ2-1, with 12 bases fitting TRBD2. Germline V gene data show CDR1 as MRHNA and CDR2 as SNTAGT. CDR3 length: 14 amino acids. Unmatched junction bases numbered 1, after V lost 0 bases and J lost 10 bases. The CDR3 nucleotides are TGTGCCAGCAGTGACTCCACTAGCGGGGGGGAGCAGTTCTTC. Its translation is CASSDSTSGGEQFF.

V usage is TRBV15 and J usage is TRBJ2-7; D unclear. Germline V gene sequence: CDR1 LNHNV, CDR2 YYDKDF (reference sequence). The CDR3 loop spans 14 amino acids. Trimming left V 4 bases short and J 3 bases short, with 13 bases between. CDR3 sequence: CATSTGGIIYEQYF. As DNA, the CDR3 is TGTGCCACCAGCACCGGTGGAATTATCTACGAGCAGTACTTC.

The chain links TRBV5-1 to TRBJ1-5; a possible D gene is TRBD1 (5 bases). This CDR3 is 17 amino acids long. Deletions cut 4 bases from V and 1 base from J, with 18 bases between. Germline V CDR1 and CDR2: SGHRS, YFSETQ. CDR3 loop: CASSPEGISGSNQPQHF. The CDR3 coding sequence is TGCGCCAGCAGCCCGGAGGGGATCTCCGGGAGCAATCAGCCCCAGCATTTT.

The chain has TRBV29-1 and TRBJ1-4, with 7 bases matching TRBD1. The CDR3 consists of 15 residues. Losses at the gene ends were 7 bases for V and 4 bases for J; bases not matched to a gene: 12. The germline V gene has CDR1 SQVTM and CDR2 ANQGSEA. This CDR3 is CSGKHGQARNEKLFF. In DNA form, the CDR3 reads TGCAGCGGGAAACACGGACAGGCTCGTAATGAAAAACTGTTTTTT.

This sequence joins TRBV27 and TRBJ1-2, with unresolved D. This CDR3 comprises 14 residues. Germline V lookup: CDR1 MNHEY, CDR2 SMNVEV (reference sequence). Trimming took off 4 bases at V and 5 bases at J, with 14 bases between the two ends. CDR3 sequence reads: CASSSDRALYGYTF. In DNA form, the CDR3 reads TGTGCCAGCAGTTCCGATCGAGCCCTTTATGGCTACACCTTC.

DNA for the CDR3: TGTGCCAGCAGCAAACGTGACTATGGCTACACCTTC. It yields the protein CASSKRDYGYTF. This chain uses TRBV28 with TRBJ1-2; D is unresolved. This CDR3 region has 12 residues. The V and J ends lost 6 bases and 3 bases respectively, with 8 bases between them. The V gene's germline CDR1 is MDHEN and CDR2 SYDVKM.

Comments on this clone: This CDR3 is also generated by other DNA sequences in the sample. The chain recombines TRBV2 with TRBJ2-5; D is uncertain. V lost 4 bases to trimming and J lost 0 bases, with 6 bases between them. The CDR3 runs 13 residues. The germline CDR1 and CDR2 sequences are SNHLY and FYNNEI. This chain's CDR3 is CASSGGYQETQYF. CDR3 sequence (DNA): TGTGCCAGCAGTGGCGGCTACCAAGAGACCCAGTACTTC.

The chain joins TRBV5-1 to TRBJ2-2, with D maybe TRBD1 (5 bases). The CDR3 sequence is 15 residues long. Trimming removed 0 bases from V and 7 bases from J, with 13 bases in between. Germline CDR1 and CDR2: SGHRS and YFSETQ. The CDR3 DNA is TGCGCCAGCAGCTTGGGGACAACTTGGGGCGGGGAGCTGTTTTTT. The encoded protein is CASSLGTTWGGELFF.

This chain joins TRBV18 and TRBJ1-2; 7 bases line up with TRBD1. Losses at the gene ends were 6 bases for V and 4 bases for J; bases not matched to a gene: 8. The CDR3 extends over 14 amino acids. In germline, CDR1 is KGHSH, CDR2 LQKENI. DNA of the CDR3: TGTGCCAGCTCGGGTTTAGACAGGGCCTATGGCTACACCTTC. Protein product: CASSGLDRAYGYTF.

The CDR3 sequence is CASSYFRDRAYEQYF. DNA of the CDR3: TGTGCCAGCAGTTACTTCCGGGACAGGGCCTACGAGCAGTACTTC. The chain has TRBV6-5 and TRBJ2-7, with 9 bases lining up with TRBD1. Germline trimming cut 1 base from V and 2 bases from J; bases unmatched to any gene: 3. The CDR3 runs to 15 residues. Germline CDR1 MNHEY, CDR2 SVGAGI.

The chain uses TRBV28 and TRBJ1-5, with a possible D match to TRBD1 (5 bases). CDR1 MDHEN and CDR2 SYDVKM come from the germline V gene. The CDR3 has 15 residues. V lost 3 bases and J 2 bases, leaving 11 bases between the germline ends. In DNA, the CDR3 is TGTGCCAGCAGTTTGCGGGGCAGGGGCAATCAGCCCCAGCATTTT. It specifies CASSLRGRGNQPQHF.

The rearrangement uses TRBV6-5 and TRBJ1-6; D is unresolved. V lost 2 bases, J lost 12 bases, and 11 bases lay in between. Germline loops: CDR1 MNHEY, CDR2 SVGAGI. This CDR3 contains 13 residues. The CDR3 sequence: CASSYGVSRPLHF. The CDR3 DNA sequence: TGTGCCAGCAGTTACGGGGTGTCCAGACCCCTCCACTTT.

V is TRBV5-1 and J is TRBJ2-5, with D perhaps matching TRBD1 or TRBD2 (6 bases each). The CDR3 extends over 15 amino acids. The V end was cut by 3 bases, the J end by 1 base, with 13 bases between. Germline CDR1 is SGHRS and CDR2 is YFSETQ. The chain's CDR3 is CASSYAGEVQETQYF. CDR3 in DNA: TGCGCCAGCAGCTACGCAGGGGAGGTCCAAGAGACCCAGTACTTC.

This chain joins TRBV7-9 and TRBJ2-7; D is unresolved. This CDR3 has 13 residues. The germline gives CDR1 SEHNR, CDR2 FQNEAQ (reference sequence). With 1 base removed from V and 9 bases from J, the gap between germline ends came to 13 bases. The chain's CDR3 is CASSLVEQTLQYF. CDR3 sequence (DNA): TGTGCCAGCAGCTTAGTGGAGCAAACCCTGCAGTACTTC.